This TCR beta chain was recovered during a study of technical replicates of blood from four donors. V lost 0 bases, J lost 0 bases, and 7 bases lay in between. The germline gives CDR1 MGHRA, CDR2 YSYEKL. This CDR3 comprises 15 residues. Only in-frame clones appear in the TCRdb table, and some are missing; sequencing was by immunoSEQ multiplex PCR. Among about 73,000 clones, 93% were seen once, and the ten largest hold roughly 0.25%. The chain is built from TRBV4-1 and TRBJ2-3, with unresolved D. The clonotype was recovered from a human donor in good health. The sample taken for sequencing was T cells isolated from PBMCs. CDR3 loop: CASSQDTVSTDTQYF. DNA of the CDR3: TGCGCCAGCAGCCAAGATACAGTTAGCACAGATACGCAGTATTTT.